The 22 T cell receptor beta chains reported below all come from one sample, sequenced in a study of post-analysis software for immune sequencing data (dated by TCRdb to between 2015 and 2016). The paper as a whole reports these results and caveats: Patients showed significantly higher frequencies than controls for about 5 TRBV segments, among them TRBV5-6, TRBV5-1 and TRBV20-1.

Their recognized antigens are unknown. Libraries were made using PCR. The sequencer was an Illumina HiSeq 2500. To reduce PCR and sequencing biases, unique molecular identifiers were built into the TCR beta cDNA libraries. In-frame beta chains were kept once TCRdb had trimmed the public reads at Q25 with fastp and called clones with MiXCR. Rows are combined by CDR3 protein, so each entry shows the most common genes and DNA. This sample comprises around 400,000 distinct CDR3 sequences, 30% to 45% of them detected only once. Of the sample, under 9% is held by the ten largest clones. The sample was blood. These receptors were taken from a girl aged 2 to 9 with multiple sclerosis.

This clonotype was counted only a few times. The chain employs TRBV3-1 and TRBJ2-5, with D possibly TRBD1 on 5 matching bases. CDR1 is LGHDT, CDR2 YNNKEL, per germline (reference sequence). The CDR3 has 15 residues. Trimming cost V 1 base and J 1 base, with 10 bases left between them. CDR3 in amino acids: CASSQVSTGQETQYF. CDR3 DNA: TGTGCCAGCAGCCAAGTCTCAACAGGCCAAGAGACCCAGTACTTC.

The J gene is TRBJ2-7, the V gene TRBV28, with 7 bases lining up with TRBD1. The CDR3 length is 12 residues. Germline V gene data show CDR1 as MDHEN and CDR2 as SYDVKM. Unmatched junction bases numbered 10, after V lost 6 bases and J lost 11 bases. The CDR3 region is CASSTTGVGKYF. CDR3 DNA sequence: TGTGCCAGCAGCACAACAGGGGTCGGGAAGTACTTC.

V and J are TRBV10-1 and TRBJ2-3, with D possibly being TRBD1 (6 bases). Trimming stripped 0 bases from V and 4 bases from J, with 11 bases between. The CDR3 extends over 15 amino acids. Germline CDR1 WNHNN, CDR2 SYGVQD (reference sequence). CDR3 loop: CASSESGRGADTQYF. Here the CDR3 DNA reads TGCGCCAGCAGTGAGTCTGGCAGGGGAGCAGATACGCAGTATTTT.

This chain uses TRBV27 with TRBJ1-5; TRBD1 agrees at 7 bases. In germline, CDR1 is MNHEY, CDR2 SMNVEV (reference sequence). There are 14 residues in the CDR3. The V segment lost 6 bases and the J segment 5 bases; nucleotides outside the gene matches: 7. The CDR3 reads CASSRGVFDQPQHF. The CDR3 bases are TGTGCCAGCAGCAGGGGGGTTTTCGATCAGCCCCAGCATTTT.

This chain joins TRBV10-1 and TRBJ2-3, with 13 bases that match TRBD2. This CDR3 region has 15 residues. Trimming took 5 bases from V and 4 from J; bases not matched to a gene: 3. Germline loops: CDR1 WNHNN, CDR2 SYGVQD (reference sequence). The CDR3 is CASSPTSGGPDTQYF. The CDR3 coding sequence is TGCGCCAGCAGTCCGACTAGCGGGGGGCCAGATACGCAGTATTTT.

This clonotype showed up just a few times. V usage is TRBV11-1 and J usage is TRBJ2-7, with D uncertain. The closer fit of TRBJ2-4 to the DNA end suggests the J call may be wrong. Germline assignment: CDR1 SGHAT and CDR2 FQDESV (reference sequence). This CDR3 is built from 13 residues. The CDR3 loop is CASSALRADIQYF. The CDR3 DNA reads TGTGCCAGCAGCGCCCTTCGGGCGGACATTCAGTACTTC.

This rearrangement joins TRBV3-1 to TRBJ2-1; 10 bases agree with TRBD2. The CDR3 has 14 residues. Germline V gene data show CDR1 as LGHDT and CDR2 as YNNKEL (reference sequence). V lost 5 bases, J lost 8 bases, and 6 bases stayed unmatched. The CDR3 region has the DNA TGTGCCAGCAGCGTCTCCGGGACTAGCGATGAGCAGTTCTTC. It codes for CASSVSGTSDEQFF.

The genes are TRBV3-1 and TRBJ1-2; no definite D call. Trimming pared 6 bases from V and 2 bases from J, leaving 10 bases between. Germline V gene sequence: CDR1 LGHDT, CDR2 YNNKEL (reference sequence). This CDR3 has 13 residues. The CDR3: CASSLQRNYGYTF. The DNA of the CDR3 is TGTGCCAGCAGTCTACAGAGAAACTATGGCTACACCTTC.

This clonotype was seen more than once but under ten times. The genes are TRBV12-3 or TRBV12-4 and TRBJ2-3, with TRBD1 matching over 10 bases. Trimming cost V 10 bases and J 5 bases; bases outside gene matches: 6. The CDR3 is made up of 13 amino acids. CDR3 sequence reads: CATKTGGLDTQYF. DNA of the CDR3: TGTGCCACGAAGACAGGGGGCTTAGATACGCAGTATTTT.

This clonotype has just a few counts. The rearrangement joins TRBV5-1 to TRBJ2-5; D call uncertain. CDR1 SGHRS and CDR2 YFSETQ come from the germline V gene. CDR3 size: 12 residues. V lost 2 bases and J lost 5, with 7 bases in between. CDR3 region: CASSFGVETQYF. CDR3 bases: TGCGCCAGCAGCTTTGGCGTGGAGACCCAGTACTTC.

The gene calls are TRBV20-1 and TRBJ2-7; tentatively, D is TRBD2 (7 bases). The ends were cut back, 3 bases at V and 3 bases at J, with 15 bases in the middle. The CDR3 loop spans 14 amino acids. Germline CDR1 reads DFQATT; CDR2 reads SNEGSKA (reference sequence). CDR3 nucleotide sequence: TGCAGTGCTAGCCGGGGGGCGAGAGACTACGAGCAGTACTTC. Amino acids: CSASRGARDYEQYF.

The genes are TRBV25-1 and TRBJ2-1, with no clear D. This CDR3 has 11 residues. Germline V gives CDR1 MGHDK, CDR2 SYGVNS. Trimming shortened V by 3 bases and J by 7 bases, and 4 bases separated the two germline ends. The CDR3 DNA sequence: TGTGCCAGCAGTGAGCCGAATGAGCAGTTCTTC. Its protein product is CASSEPNEQFF.

Note on this clonotype: A junction end diverges from the germline sequence, so it may reflect a read error. V usage is TRBV12-3 or TRBV12-4 and J usage is TRBJ2-1; 12 nucleotides match TRBD2. The CDR3 runs to 16 residues. CDR3 nucleotides: TGTGCCAGCAGTCCTAGCGGGGGGGGCTCCTACAATAAGCAGTTCTTC. Translated: CASSPSGGGSYNKQFF.

The genes are TRBV28 and TRBJ2-4, with 14 bases fitting TRBD2. Germline assignment: CDR1 MDHEN and CDR2 SYDVKM. The CDR3 is 17 residues long. With V trimmed by 6 bases and J by 1 base, 5 bases remained unmatched. In DNA, the CDR3 is TGTGCCAGCAGCCCAGGGACTAGCGGGAGTGCCAAAAACATTCAGTACTTC. The encoded protein is CASSPGTSGSAKNIQYF.

The rearrangement links TRBV15 to TRBJ2-1; D call uncertain. Germline V gene data show CDR1 as LNHNV and CDR2 as YYDKDF (reference sequence). The CDR3 is made up of 14 amino acids. Trimming cost V 2 bases and J 10 bases, with 15 bases left between them. This CDR3 is CATSRLVGNYEQFF. In DNA form, the CDR3 reads TGTGCCACCAGCAGATTAGTAGGGAACTACGAGCAGTTCTTC.

The chain recombines TRBV20-1 with TRBJ1-5; D ambiguous. Germline V CDR1 and CDR2: DFQATT, SNEGSKA (reference sequence). The CDR3 spans 13 residues. Trimming removed 0 bases at V and 1 base at J, with 4 bases between. The CDR3 nucleotides read TGCAGTGCTAGAGAGGACAGCAATCAGCCCCAGCATTTT. Its translation: CSAREDSNQPQHF.

This clonotype was counted a single time. J is TRBJ2-1 and V is TRBV5-1, with D possibly TRBD2 on 5 matching bases. Trimming took 1 base from V and 13 from J, leaving 24 bases between them. The germline CDR1 and CDR2 sequences are SGHRS and YFSETQ. The CDR3 has 16 amino acids. CDR3 nucleotide sequence: TGCGCCAGCAGCTTGTGGTATTGGCTAGCCAAAAACATTCAGTTCTTC. Its protein is CASSLWYWLAKNIQFF.

Here the CDR3 reads CASSAPTTGYEQYF. Written as DNA, the CDR3 is TGTGCCAGCAGTGCCCCGACGACAGGATACGAGCAGTACTTC. J is TRBJ2-7 and V is TRBV2, with a tentative D call TRBD1 (6 bases). V dropped 4 bases and J dropped 4 bases, with 14 bases sitting between them. Looked up from germline, CDR1 is SNHLY and CDR2 is FYNNEI. The CDR3 extends over 14 amino acids.

In this sample, this clonotype turned up a few times. CDR3 sequence: CASSLGQGAGGYEQYF. DNA of the CDR3: TGCGCCAGCAGCTTGGGACAGGGGGCTGGCGGCTACGAGCAGTACTTC. The genes are TRBV5-1 and TRBJ2-7; 10 bases fit TRBD1. This CDR3 region has 16 residues. Per the germline V gene, CDR1 is SGHRS and CDR2 is YFSETQ. The V and J ends lost 0 bases and 3 bases, in that order; junction bases with no gene match: 6.

This clonotype was found a few times. The chain carries TRBV15 and TRBJ2-4; TRBD2 matches at 12 bases. This CDR3 has 18 amino acids. Germline lookup yields CDR1 LNHNV and CDR2 YYDKDF (reference sequence). V shed 5 bases, J shed 8 bases, and the junction held 16 bases outside the gene matches. CDR3 bases: TGTGCCACCAGCTCAACTAGCGGGAGGACGTCTCAGGGGGACATTCAGTACTTC. It yields the protein CATSSTSGRTSQGDIQYF. The whole variable domain, remainder taken from reference TRBV15 and TRBJ2-4, is DAMVIQNPRYQVTQFGKPVTLSCSQTLNHNVMYWYQQKSSQAPKLLFHYYDKDFNNEADTPDNFQSRRPNTSFCFLDIRSPGLGDTAMYLCATSSTSGRTSQGDIQYFGAGTRLSVL.

The chain employs TRBV15 and TRBJ2-4; TRBD2 is a possible D gene (5 bases). The J call may be in error: the DNA end matches TRBJ2-7 better. CDR3 length equals 13 residues. Germline CDR1 reads LNHNV; CDR2 reads YYDKDF (reference sequence). The CDR3 here is CATSTPRGYEQYF. The CDR3 DNA is TGTGCCACCAGCACCCCCCGGGGCTACGAGCAGTACTTC.

V gene TRBV3-1 combines with J gene TRBJ2-3; D gene ambiguous. There are 17 residues in the CDR3. The V end lost 4 bases, the J end lost 2 bases, and 19 bases lay between the germline ends. Germline V gene lookup returns CDR1 LGHDT and CDR2 YNNKEL (reference sequence). The CDR3 here is CASSPPSQYEDTDTQYF. CDR3 nucleotides: TGTGCCAGCAGCCCCCCCTCACAATACGAGGACACAGATACGCAGTATTTT.